These T cell receptor beta chains were read from a single sample in a study of regulatory T cells in long-lasting Graves disease. TCRdb processed the multiplex PCR reads anew with MiXCR; each CDR3 protein has one entry. The data contain about 420,000 distinct CDR3 sequences, around 15% of them singletons. This same sample was also taken into another study, of T cells in Graves' hyperthyroidism and ophthalmopathy.

The sequenced sample was peripheral blood mononuclear cells (PBMCs), obtained at new diagnosis, from a patient treated with antithyroid drugs. These receptors originate from a woman younger than 35 with Graves disease. CDR3s include the opening cysteine and the closing phenylalanine or tryptophan. Clone size is shown for a subset of rows, as once, few, many or a class of expanded clone.

v_gene: TRBV3-1
abundance: many
CDR3aa: CASSQGISGRAYEQYF

v_gene: TRBV5-5
abundance: .
CDR3aa: CASSFRPGDLDTEAFF

v_gene: TRBV7-3
abundance: few
CDR3aa: CASSLTGQNTEAFF

v_gene: TRBV5-1
abundance: .
CDR3aa: CASSGMDRGQYNEQFF

v_gene: TRBV11-2
abundance: many
CDR3aa: CASTSGETQYF

v_gene: TRBV27
abundance: few
CDR3aa: CASSLKYSYYEQYF

v_gene: TRBV7-9
abundance: .
CDR3aa: CASSGMRNYEQYF

v_gene: TRBV6-5
abundance: .
CDR3aa: CASSYSILGAQSEKLFF

v_gene: TRBV6-1
abundance: few
CDR3aa: CASSDFDNEQFF

v_gene: TRBV3-1
abundance: many
CDR3aa: CASSQTGTNEQYF

v_gene: TRBV18
abundance: .
CDR3aa: CASSPSIAAYEQYF

v_gene: TRBV20-1
abundance: few
CDR3aa: CSAIPGQSYGYTF

v_gene: TRBV24-1
abundance: .
CDR3aa: CATSDVLAGVADTQYF